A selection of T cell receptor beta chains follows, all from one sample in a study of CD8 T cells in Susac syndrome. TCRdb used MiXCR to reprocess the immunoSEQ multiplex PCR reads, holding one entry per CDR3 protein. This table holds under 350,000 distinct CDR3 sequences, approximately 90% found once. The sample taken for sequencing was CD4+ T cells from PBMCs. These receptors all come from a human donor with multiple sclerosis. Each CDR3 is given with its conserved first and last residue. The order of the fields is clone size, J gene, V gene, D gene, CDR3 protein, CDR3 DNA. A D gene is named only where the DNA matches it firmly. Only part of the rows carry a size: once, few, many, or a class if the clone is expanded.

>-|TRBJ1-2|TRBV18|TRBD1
CASSLQGDSGYTF
TGTGCCAGCTCACTGCAGGGGGACTCTGGCTACACCTTC
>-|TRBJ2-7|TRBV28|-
CASSLWDENSYEQYF
TGTGCCAGCAGTTTATGGGACGAAAATTCCTACGAGCAGTACTTC
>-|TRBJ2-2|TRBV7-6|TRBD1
CASSLNRGRNGGELFF
TGTGCCAGCAGCTTAAACAGGGGTCGAAATGGCGGGGAGCTGTTTTTT
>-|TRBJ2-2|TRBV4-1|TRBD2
CASRREGENTGELFF
TGCGCCAGCAGACGGGAGGGGGAGAACACCGGGGAGCTGTTTTTT
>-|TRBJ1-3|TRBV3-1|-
CASSQGLRGFSSGNTIYF
TGTGCCAGCAGCCAAGGGCTAAGAGGTTTTAGCTCTGGAAACACCATATATTTT
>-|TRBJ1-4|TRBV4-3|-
CASSHGGGTNEKLFF
TGCGCCAGCAGCCATGGCGGGGGGACTAATGAAAAACTGTTTTTT
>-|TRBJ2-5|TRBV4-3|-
CASSQVVRGRGETQYF
TGCGCCAGCAGCCAAGTGGTCCGGGGCCGGGGTGAGACCCAGTACTTC
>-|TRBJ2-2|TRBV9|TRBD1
CASSAPGTANTGELFF
TGTGCCAGCAGCGCGCCCGGGACAGCGAACACCGGGGAGCTGTTTTTT
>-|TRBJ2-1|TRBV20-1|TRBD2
CSANLAGTPHEQFF
TGCAGTGCCAATCTAGCGGGAACCCCCCATGAGCAGTTCTTC
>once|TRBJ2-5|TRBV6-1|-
CASTRQEPETQYF
TGTGCCAGCACACGACAGGAGCCGGAGACCCAGTACTTC
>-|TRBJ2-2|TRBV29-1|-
CSVARSGVGWDTGELFF
TGCAGCGTTGCCCGCTCGGGGGTTGGCTGGGACACCGGGGAGCTGTTTTTT
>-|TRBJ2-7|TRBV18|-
CASSPSQTWGYEQYF
TGTGCCAGCTCACCATCCCAGACGTGGGGTTACGAGCAGTACTTC
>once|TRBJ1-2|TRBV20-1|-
CSARDTTSQSYTF
TGCAGTGCTCGGGACACTACTAGCCAGAGCTACACCTTC
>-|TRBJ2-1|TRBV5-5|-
CASSSPRAKQFF
TGTGCCAGCAGCTCCCCCAGGGCCAAGCAGTTCTTC
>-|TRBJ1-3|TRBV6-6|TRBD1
CASITGASENTIYF
TGTGCCAGCATTACAGGGGCCTCTGAAAACACCATATATTTT
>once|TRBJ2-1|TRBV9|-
CASSVGDGPGTLDEQFF
TGTGCCAGCAGCGTAGGAGACGGGCCCGGAACCTTGGATGAGCAGTTCTTC
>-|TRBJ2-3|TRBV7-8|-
CASSLAVSRGGGATYF
TGTGCCAGCAGCTTAGCTGTTTCGCGCGGAGGGGGCGCGACGTATTTT
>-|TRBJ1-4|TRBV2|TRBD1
CASSKQGARNEKLFF
TGTGCCAGCAGTAAGCAGGGGGCAAGGAATGAAAAACTGTTTTTT
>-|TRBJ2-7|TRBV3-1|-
CASSQGLYYEQYF
TGTGCCAGCAGCCAGGGTCTCTACTACGAGCAGTACTTC
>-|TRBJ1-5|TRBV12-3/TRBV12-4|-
CASSFEGREGQPQHF
TGTGCCAGCAGTTTCGAGGGCAGGGAAGGTCAGCCCCAGCATTTT
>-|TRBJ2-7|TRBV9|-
CASSVDPRGFSDEQYF
TGTGCCAGCAGCGTAGACCCCAGGGGCTTTTCGGACGAGCAGTACTTC
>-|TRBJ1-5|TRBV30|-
CAWSVSTARNQPQHF
TGTGCCTGGAGTGTATCCACAGCGCGCAATCAGCCCCAGCATTTT
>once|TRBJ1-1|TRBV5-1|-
CASSLIARGLNTEAFF
TGCGCCAGCAGCTTGATCGCCAGGGGCTTGAACACTGAAGCTTTCTTT
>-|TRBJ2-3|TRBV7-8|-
CASSLRFFGDTQYF
TGTGCCAGCAGCTTGCGATTTTTTGGAGATACGCAGTATTTT
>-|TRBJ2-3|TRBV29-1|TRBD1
CSVRGTGNSTDTQYF
TGCAGCGTTCGAGGGACAGGCAACAGCACAGATACGCAGTATTTT
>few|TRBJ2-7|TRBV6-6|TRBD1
CASTGTGDSYEQYF
TGTGCCAGCACTGGGACAGGCGACTCCTACGAGCAGTACTTC
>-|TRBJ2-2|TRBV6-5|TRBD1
CASSSPGQGSGGELFF
TGTGCCAGCAGTTCCCCGGGACAGGGTTCGGGCGGGGAGCTGTTTTTT
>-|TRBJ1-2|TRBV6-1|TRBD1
CASSADRVNGYGYTF
TGTGCCAGCAGCGCGGACAGGGTAAACGGCTATGGCTACACCTTC
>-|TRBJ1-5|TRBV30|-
CAWSKGRPNQPQHF
TGTGCCTGGAGTAAGGGACGTCCGAATCAGCCCCAGCATTTT
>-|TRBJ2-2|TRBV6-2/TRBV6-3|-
CASKRLKNTGELFF
TGTGCCAGCAAGAGACTTAAGAACACCGGGGAGCTGTTTTTT
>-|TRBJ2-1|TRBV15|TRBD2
CATRTSGGGYNEQFF
TGTGCCACCAGGACTAGCGGGGGGGGATACAATGAGCAGTTCTTC
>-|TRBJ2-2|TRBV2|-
CASSVTGAVTGELFF
TGTGCCAGCAGTGTCACGGGGGCGGTGACCGGGGAGCTGTTTTTT
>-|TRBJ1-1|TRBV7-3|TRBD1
CASSRDRARGTEAFF
TGTGCCAGCAGCCGGGACAGGGCGCGGGGGACTGAAGCTTTCTTT
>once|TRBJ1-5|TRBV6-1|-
CASSTRTVDQPQHF
TGTGCCAGCAGTACGCGGACAGTAGATCAGCCCCAGCATTTT
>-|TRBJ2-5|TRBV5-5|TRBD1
CASSLTGGPKTQYF
TGTGCCAGCAGCTTGACAGGGGGCCCGAAGACCCAGTACTTC
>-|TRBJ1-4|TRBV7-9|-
CASSLARAVEKLFF
TGTGCCAGCAGCTTAGCGCGGGCGGTTGAAAAACTGTTTTTT
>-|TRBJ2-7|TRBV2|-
CASRRGDLGLDEQYF
TGTGCCAGCCGCAGGGGGGACTTAGGGTTGGACGAGCAGTACTTC
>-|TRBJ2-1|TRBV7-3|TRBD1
CASSLRDRNHEQFF
TGTGCCAGCAGCTTAAGGGACAGGAACCATGAGCAGTTCTTC
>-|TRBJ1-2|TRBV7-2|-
CASSPLLGTNYGYTF
TGTGCCAGCAGCCCCTTGCTTGGGACTAACTATGGCTACACCTTC
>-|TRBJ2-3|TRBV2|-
CASSDRATTSTDTQYF
TGTGCCAGCAGTGATAGAGCGACAACAAGCACAGATACGCAGTATTTT
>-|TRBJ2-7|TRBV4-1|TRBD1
CASSQGDRASYEQYF
TGCGCCAGCAGCCAAGGGGACAGGGCCTCCTACGAGCAGTACTTC
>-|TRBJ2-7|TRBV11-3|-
CASSSRTAESDEQYF
TGTGCCAGCAGCTCCCGGACGGCGGAAAGCGACGAGCAGTACTTC
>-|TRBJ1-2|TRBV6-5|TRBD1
CASSYLQGAPGYGYTF
TGTGCCAGCAGTTATTTACAGGGGGCGCCGGGCTATGGCTACACCTTC
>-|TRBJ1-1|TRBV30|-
CAWSGTQNTEAFF
TGTGCCTGGAGCGGGACACAGAACACTGAAGCTTTCTTT
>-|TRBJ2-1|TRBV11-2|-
CASSLARGSNEQFF
TGTGCCAGCAGCTTAGCCCGGGGGTCCAATGAGCAGTTCTTC
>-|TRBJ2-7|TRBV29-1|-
CSVEDGGGPYYEQYF
TGCAGCGTTGAAGATGGGGGTGGTCCCTACTACGAGCAGTACTTC
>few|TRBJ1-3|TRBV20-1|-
CSARSSGNTIYF
TGCAGTGCTAGAAGCTCTGGAAACACCATATATTTT
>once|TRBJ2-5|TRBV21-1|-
CASSKLPSKETQYF
TGTGCCAGCAGCAAGCTCCCGTCAAAGGAGACCCAGTACTTC
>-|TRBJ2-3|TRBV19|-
CASSIGSYGTRDTQYF
TGTGCCAGTAGTATAGGGTCTTATGGGACCAGAGATACGCAGTATTTT
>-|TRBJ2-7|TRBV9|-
CASSVSQDPTYEQYF
TGTGCCAGCAGCGTAAGTCAGGACCCCACCTACGAGCAGTACTTC